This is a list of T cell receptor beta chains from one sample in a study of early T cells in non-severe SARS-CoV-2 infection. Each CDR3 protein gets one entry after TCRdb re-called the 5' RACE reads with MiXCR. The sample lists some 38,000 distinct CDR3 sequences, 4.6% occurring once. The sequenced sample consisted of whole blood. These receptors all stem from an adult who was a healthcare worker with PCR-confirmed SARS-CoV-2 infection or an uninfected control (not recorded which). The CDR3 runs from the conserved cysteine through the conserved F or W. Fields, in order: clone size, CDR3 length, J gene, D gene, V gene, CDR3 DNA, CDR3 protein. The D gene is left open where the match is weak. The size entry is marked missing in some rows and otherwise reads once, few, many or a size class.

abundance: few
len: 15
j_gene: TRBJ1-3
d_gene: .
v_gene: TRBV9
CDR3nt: TGTGCCAGCAGCGTATCGCACAGAACTGGAAACACCATATATTTT
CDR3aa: CASSVSHRTGNTIYF

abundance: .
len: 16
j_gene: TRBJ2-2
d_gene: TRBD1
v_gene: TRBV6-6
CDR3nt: TGTGCCAGCAGACGGTGGGGACAGTACCCCACCGGGGAGCTGTTTTTT
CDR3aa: CASRRWGQYPTGELFF

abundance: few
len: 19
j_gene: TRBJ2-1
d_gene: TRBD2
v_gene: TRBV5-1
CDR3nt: TGCGCCAGCAGCCAGGCGCCGGGACTAGCGGGGGGGCAGTACAATGAGCAGTTCTTC
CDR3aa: CASSQAPGLAGGQYNEQFF

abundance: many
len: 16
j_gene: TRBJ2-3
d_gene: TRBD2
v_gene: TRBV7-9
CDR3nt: TGTGCCAGCAGCTTAATAAGACTAGCTAGCACAGATACGCAGTATTTT
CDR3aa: CASSLIRLASTDTQYF

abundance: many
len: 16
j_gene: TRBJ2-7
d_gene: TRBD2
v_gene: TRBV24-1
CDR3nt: TGTGCCGTAAGACCAGCGGGGGGCCGTGGTCCCTACGAGCAGTACTTC
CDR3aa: CAVRPAGGRGPYEQYF

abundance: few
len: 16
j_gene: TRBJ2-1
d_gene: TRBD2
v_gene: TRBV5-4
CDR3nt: TGTGCCAGCGCTAGCGGGGGGGCAAAGACCTACAATGAGCAGTTCTTC
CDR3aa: CASASGGAKTYNEQFF

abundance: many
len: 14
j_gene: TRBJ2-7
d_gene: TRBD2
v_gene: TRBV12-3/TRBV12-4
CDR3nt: TGTGCCAGCAGTCCCACTAGCGGTCACTACGAGCAGTACTTC
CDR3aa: CASSPTSGHYEQYF

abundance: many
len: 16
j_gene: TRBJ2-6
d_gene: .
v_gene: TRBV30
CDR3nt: TGTGCCTGGAGGCATGGGGCCTACTCTGGGGCCAACGTCCTGACTTTC
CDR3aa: CAWRHGAYSGANVLTF

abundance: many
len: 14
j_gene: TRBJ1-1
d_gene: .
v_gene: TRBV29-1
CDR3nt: TGCAGCGTTGATTCACCAGAGGCGAACACTGAAGCTTTCTTT
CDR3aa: CSVDSPEANTEAFF

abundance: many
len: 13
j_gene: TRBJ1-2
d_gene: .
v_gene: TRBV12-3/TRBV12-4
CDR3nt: TGTGCCAGCAGCCTTGATATAAACTATGGCTACACCTTC
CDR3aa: CASSLDINYGYTF

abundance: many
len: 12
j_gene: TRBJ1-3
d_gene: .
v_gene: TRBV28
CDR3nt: TGTGCCAGCTACGACAGCAGAAACACCATATATTTT
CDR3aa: CASYDSRNTIYF

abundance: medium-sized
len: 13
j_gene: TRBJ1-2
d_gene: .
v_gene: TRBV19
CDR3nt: TGTGCCAGTAGTAACTCGGACCTTGGAGGCTACACCTTC
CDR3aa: CASSNSDLGGYTF

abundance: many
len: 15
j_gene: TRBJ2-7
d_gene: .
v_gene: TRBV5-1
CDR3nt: TGCGCCAGCAGCTTGAAGCCGGGATCCCAAGACGAGCAGTACTTC
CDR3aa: CASSLKPGSQDEQYF

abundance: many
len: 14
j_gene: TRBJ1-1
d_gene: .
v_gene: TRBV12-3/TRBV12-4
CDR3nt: TGTGCCAGCAGTTTACGGACGGGAAACACTGAAGCTTTCTTT
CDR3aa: CASSLRTGNTEAFF

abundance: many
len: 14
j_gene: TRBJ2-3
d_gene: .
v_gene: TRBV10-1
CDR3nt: TGCGCCAGCAGTGACGGGGCAGGGACTGATACGCAGTATTTT
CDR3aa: CASSDGAGTDTQYF

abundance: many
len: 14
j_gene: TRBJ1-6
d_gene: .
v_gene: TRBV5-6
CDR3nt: TGTGCCAGCAGCGGACCTTTCTCCAATTCACCCCTCCACTTT
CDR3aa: CASSGPFSNSPLHF

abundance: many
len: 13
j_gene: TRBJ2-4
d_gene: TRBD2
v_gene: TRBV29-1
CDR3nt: TGCAGCGTTGAACGTCAGCGGGGGGACATTCAGTACTTC
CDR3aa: CSVERQRGDIQYF

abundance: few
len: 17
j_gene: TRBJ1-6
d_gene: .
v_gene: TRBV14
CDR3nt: TGTGCCAGCAGCCAAGTGGCGACCAGCTCCTATAATTCACCCCTCCACTTT
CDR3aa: CASSQVATSSYNSPLHF

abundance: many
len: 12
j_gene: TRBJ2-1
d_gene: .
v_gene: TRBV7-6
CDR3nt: TGTGCCAGCAGTTCGGGCCCCTATGAGCAGTTCTTC
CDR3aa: CASSSGPYEQFF

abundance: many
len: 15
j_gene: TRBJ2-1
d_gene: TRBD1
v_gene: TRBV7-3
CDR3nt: TGTGCCAGCAGCCCCACAGGGGTGGGGTACAATGAGCAGTTCTTC
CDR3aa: CASSPTGVGYNEQFF

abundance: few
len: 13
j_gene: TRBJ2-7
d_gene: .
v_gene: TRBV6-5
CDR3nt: TGTGCCAGCAGTCGGAGGGGAAAGAACGAGCAGTACTTC
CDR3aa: CASSRRGKNEQYF

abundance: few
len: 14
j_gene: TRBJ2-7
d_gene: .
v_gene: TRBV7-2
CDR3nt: TGTGCCAGCAGCTTAAGGCTCCAATCCTACGAGCAGTACTTC
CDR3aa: CASSLRLQSYEQYF

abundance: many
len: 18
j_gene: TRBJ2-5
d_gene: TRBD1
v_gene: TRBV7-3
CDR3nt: TGTGCCAGCAGCTTAAAGACAGGGGCGGCTCCGATACAAGAGACCCAGTACTTC
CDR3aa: CASSLKTGAAPIQETQYF

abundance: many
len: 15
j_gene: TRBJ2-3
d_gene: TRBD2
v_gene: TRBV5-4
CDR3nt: TGTGCCAGCAGCTCGTGGGGGGGAGTCACAGATACGCAGTATTTT
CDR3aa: CASSSWGGVTDTQYF

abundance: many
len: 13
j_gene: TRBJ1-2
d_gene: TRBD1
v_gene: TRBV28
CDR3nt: TGTGCCAGCATTGGACAGGGGGCTTATGGCTACACCTTC
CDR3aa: CASIGQGAYGYTF

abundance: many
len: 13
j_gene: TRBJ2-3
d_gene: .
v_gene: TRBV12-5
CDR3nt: TGTGCTAGTGGTTTATCGGGGAAAGATACGCAGTATTTT
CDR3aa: CASGLSGKDTQYF

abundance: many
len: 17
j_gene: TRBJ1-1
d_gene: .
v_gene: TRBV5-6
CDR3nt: TGTGCCAGCAGCTTGTCCGGGTTCGCCAACCTACTCACTGAAGCTTTCTTT
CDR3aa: CASSLSGFANLLTEAFF

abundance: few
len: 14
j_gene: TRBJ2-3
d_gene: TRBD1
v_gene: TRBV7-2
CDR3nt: TGTGCCAGCCTCAGGGGGCGCTCCCCAGATACGCAGTATTTT
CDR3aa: CASLRGRSPDTQYF

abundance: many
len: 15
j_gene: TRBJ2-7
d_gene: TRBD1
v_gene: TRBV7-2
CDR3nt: TGTGCCAGCAGCCCCCCCGGGACAGCCTCCTACGAGCAGTACTTC
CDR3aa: CASSPPGTASYEQYF

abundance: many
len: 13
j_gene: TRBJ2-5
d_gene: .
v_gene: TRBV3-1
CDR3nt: TGTGCCAGCAGCCAACGCTCCGCAGAGACCCAGTACTTC
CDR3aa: CASSQRSAETQYF

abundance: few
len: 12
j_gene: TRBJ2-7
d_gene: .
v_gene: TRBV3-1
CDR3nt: TGTGCCAGCAGCCAAACGTACATGGAGCAGTACTTC
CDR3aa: CASSQTYMEQYF

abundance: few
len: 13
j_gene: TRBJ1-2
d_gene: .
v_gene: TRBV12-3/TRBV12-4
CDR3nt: TGTGCCAGCAGTCCCACACTAATCTATGGCTACACCTTC
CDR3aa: CASSPTLIYGYTF

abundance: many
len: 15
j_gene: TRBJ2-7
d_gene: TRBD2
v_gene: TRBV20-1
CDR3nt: TGCAGTGCTAGAGCGGAGCGGGGGGTCTCCTACGAGCAGTACTTC
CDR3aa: CSARAERGVSYEQYF

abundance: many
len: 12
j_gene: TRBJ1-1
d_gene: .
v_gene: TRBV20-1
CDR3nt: TGCAGTGCTAGAGAACGAGACAGTGAAGCTTTCTTT
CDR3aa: CSARERDSEAFF

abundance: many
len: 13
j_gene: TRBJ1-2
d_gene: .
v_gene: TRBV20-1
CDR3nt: TGCAGTGCTAGAGAACGGGGGGCCTATGGCTACACCTTC
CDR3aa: CSARERGAYGYTF

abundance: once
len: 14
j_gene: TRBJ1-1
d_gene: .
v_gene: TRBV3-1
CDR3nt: TGTGCCAGCAGCCAAGTGATAGGGGGCACTGAAGCTTTCTTT
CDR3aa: CASSQVIGGTEAFF

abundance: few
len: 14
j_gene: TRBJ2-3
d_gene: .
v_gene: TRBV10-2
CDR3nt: TGCGCCAGCGGAGGTAGGGAACGAGGAGATACGCAGTATTTT
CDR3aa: CASGGRERGDTQYF

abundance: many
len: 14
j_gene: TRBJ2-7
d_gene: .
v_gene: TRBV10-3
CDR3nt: TGTGCCATCAGTGATGTCGATGCCTCCTACGAGCAGTACTTC
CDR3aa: CAISDVDASYEQYF

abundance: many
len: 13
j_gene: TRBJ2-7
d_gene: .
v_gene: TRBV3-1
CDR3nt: TGTGCCAGTACAGCGGCGGGGCTAAACGAGCAGTACTTC
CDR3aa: CASTAAGLNEQYF

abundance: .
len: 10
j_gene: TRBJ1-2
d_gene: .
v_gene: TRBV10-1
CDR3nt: TGCGCCAGCAGCAAGAATGGCTACACCTTC
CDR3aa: CASSKNGYTF

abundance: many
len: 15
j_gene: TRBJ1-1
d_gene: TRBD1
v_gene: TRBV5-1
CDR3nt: TGCGCCAGCAGCCTACGACAGGGGTTCGGCACTGAAGCTTTCTTT
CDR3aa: CASSLRQGFGTEAFF

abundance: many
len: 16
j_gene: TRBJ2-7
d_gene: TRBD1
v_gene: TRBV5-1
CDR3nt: TGCGCCAGCAGCTTGGAACCGGGACAGGGCTCCTACGAGCAGTACTTC
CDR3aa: CASSLEPGQGSYEQYF

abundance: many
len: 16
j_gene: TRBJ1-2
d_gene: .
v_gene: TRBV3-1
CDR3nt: TGTGCCAGCAGCCAAGATATGCAGGGTGGGACCTATGGCTACACCTTC
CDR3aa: CASSQDMQGGTYGYTF

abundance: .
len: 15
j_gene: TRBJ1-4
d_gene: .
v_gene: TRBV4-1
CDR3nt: TGCGCCAGCAGCCAAATTCCGGGTCTTAATGAAAAACTGTTTTTT
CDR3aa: CASSQIPGLNEKLFF

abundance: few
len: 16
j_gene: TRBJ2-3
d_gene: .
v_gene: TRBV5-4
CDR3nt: TGTGCCAGCAGCTCCCCGGAGCAGGGAGTACCAGATACGCAGTATTTT
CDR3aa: CASSSPEQGVPDTQYF

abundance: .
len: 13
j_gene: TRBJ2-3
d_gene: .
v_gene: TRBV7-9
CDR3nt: TGTGCCAGCTCGGGACCGAACACAGATACGCAGTATTTT
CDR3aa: CASSGPNTDTQYF

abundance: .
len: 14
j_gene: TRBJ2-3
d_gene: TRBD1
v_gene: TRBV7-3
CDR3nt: TGTGCCAGCAGCTTATCAGGGGGTCCAGATACGCAGTATTTT
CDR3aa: CASSLSGGPDTQYF

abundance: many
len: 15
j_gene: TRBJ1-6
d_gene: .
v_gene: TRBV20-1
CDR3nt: TGCAGTGCTAGGAAGGCCATCTCCTATAATTCACCCCTCCACTTT
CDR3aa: CSARKAISYNSPLHF

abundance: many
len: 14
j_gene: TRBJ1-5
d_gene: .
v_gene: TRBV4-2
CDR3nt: TGTGCCAGCAGCCAAGTGGTTTCGGGACAGCCCCAGCATTTT
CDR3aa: CASSQVVSGQPQHF

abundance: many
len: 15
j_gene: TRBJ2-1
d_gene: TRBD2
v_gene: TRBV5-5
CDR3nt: TGTGCCAGCAGCTCCTTGACTAGCGGGGCGTCTGAGCAGTTCTTC
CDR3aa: CASSSLTSGASEQFF

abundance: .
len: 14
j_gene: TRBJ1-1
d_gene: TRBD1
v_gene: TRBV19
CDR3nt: TGTGCCAGTAGTCCTCGGACAGGGAATGGTGAAGCTTTCTTT
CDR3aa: CASSPRTGNGEAFF